This record looks at one TCR beta chain sequence and its context. One end of the junction does not line up with germline, which may come from a read error. This specimen comes from a study of spatial heterogeneity in lung cancer. At the level of the study: Alpha-chain sequences were consistently detected in smaller numbers than beta-chain sequences. The study observed each unique TCR and UMI combination more than ten times on average in raw reads.

Time point: sample taken at primary tumor resection. Unsorted tumor, nontumor lung tissue or cryopreserved PBMC supplied the whole RNA. The approximately 79 donors had untreated early-stage non-small cell lung cancer. Per germline, CDR1 SQVTM and CDR2 ANQGSEA. This CDR3 has 15 residues. TCR cDNA molecules each had a unique molecular identifier. TCRdb reanalysed the 5' RACE reads using MiXCR and keeps one entry per CDR3 protein. This table holds a few thousand distinct CDR3 sequences, about 17% found once. The TCR sequence derives from a male donor with early-stage non-small cell lung cancer. Here the sequenced sample was normal lung tissue next to the tumor, taken at surgery. The J gene is TRBJ1-1, the V gene TRBV29-1; D not certain. CDR3 protein: CSVADWSPMKTEAFF. The DNA of the CDR3 is TGCAGCGTTGCGGACTGGTCCCCTATGAAGACTGAAGCTTTCTTT.